This T cell receptor beta chain appears in the sequencing data of a study of blood T cell repertoires in COVID-19. Here immunoSEQ multiplex PCR was the method, and the copy in TCRdb shows in-frame clones only, minus some. The sample holds some 100,000 clones; approximately 87% are singletons and the top ten take roughly 20%. In germline, CDR1 is MNHNS, CDR2 SASEGT. The CDR3 loop spans 14 amino acids. Trimming took off 5 bases at V and 2 bases at J, with 13 bases between the two ends. The chain is built from TRBV6-1 and TRBJ2-7; D unclear. Sequencing input: peripheral blood. This TCR was sampled from a woman aged 55-75 years with acute or convalescent COVID-19. The CDR3 nucleotides read TGTGCCAGCAGTTATAGAGACTGGCCCTACGAGCAGTACTTC. As protein: CASSYRDWPYEQYF.